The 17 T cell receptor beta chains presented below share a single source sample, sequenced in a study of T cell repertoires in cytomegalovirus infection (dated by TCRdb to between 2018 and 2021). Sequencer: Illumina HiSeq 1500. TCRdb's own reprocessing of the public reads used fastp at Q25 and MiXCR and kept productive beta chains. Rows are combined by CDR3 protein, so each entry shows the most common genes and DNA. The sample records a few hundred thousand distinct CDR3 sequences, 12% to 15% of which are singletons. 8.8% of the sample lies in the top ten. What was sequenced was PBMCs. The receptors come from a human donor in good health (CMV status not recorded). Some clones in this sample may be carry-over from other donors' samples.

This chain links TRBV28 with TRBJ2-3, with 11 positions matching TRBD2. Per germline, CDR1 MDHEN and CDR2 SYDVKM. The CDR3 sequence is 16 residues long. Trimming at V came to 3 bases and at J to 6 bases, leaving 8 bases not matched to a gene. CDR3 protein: CASSLPLAGEGDTQYF. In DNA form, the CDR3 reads TGTGCCAGCAGTTTGCCACTAGCGGGAGAGGGTGATACGCAGTATTTT.

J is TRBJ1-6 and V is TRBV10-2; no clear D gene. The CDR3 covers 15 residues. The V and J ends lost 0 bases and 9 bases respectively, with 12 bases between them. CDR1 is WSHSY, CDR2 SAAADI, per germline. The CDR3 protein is CASSESITLRSPLHF. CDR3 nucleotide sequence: TGCGCCAGCAGTGAGTCTATCACCCTCCGTTCACCCCTCCACTTT.

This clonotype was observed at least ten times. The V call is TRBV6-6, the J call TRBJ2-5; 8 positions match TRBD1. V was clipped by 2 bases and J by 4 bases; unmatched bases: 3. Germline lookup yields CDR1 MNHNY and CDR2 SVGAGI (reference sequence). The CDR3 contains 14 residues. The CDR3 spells CASSYEGTGETQYF. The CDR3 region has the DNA TGTGCCAGCAGTTACGAGGGGACAGGAGAGACCCAGTACTTC.

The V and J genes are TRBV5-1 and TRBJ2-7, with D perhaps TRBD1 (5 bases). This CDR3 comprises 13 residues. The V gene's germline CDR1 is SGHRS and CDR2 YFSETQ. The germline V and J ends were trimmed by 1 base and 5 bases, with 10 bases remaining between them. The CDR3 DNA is TGCGCCAGCAGCTTGATGGGGCACCACGAGCAGTACTTC. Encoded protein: CASSLMGHHEQYF.

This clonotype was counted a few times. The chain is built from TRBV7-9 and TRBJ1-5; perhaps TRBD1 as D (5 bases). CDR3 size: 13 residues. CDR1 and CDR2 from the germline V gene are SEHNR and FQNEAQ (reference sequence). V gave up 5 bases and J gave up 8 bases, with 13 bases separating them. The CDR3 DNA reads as TGTGCCAGCAGCAAGGGACCCGGGGAGCCCCAGCATTTT. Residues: CASSKGPGEPQHF.

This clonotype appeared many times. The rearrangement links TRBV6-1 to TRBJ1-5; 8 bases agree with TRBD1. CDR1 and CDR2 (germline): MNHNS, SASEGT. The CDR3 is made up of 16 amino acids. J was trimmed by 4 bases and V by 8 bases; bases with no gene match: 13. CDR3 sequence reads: CASRLSLQGGNQPQHF. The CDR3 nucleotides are TGTGCCAGCCGTTTAAGTCTACAGGGGGGTAATCAGCCCCAGCATTTT.

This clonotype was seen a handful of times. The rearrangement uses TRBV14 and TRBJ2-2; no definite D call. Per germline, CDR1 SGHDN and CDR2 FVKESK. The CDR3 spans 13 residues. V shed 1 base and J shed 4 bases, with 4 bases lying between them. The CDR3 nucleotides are TGTGCCAGCAGCCAAGTTGTCACCGGGGAGCTGTTTTTT. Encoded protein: CASSQVVTGELFF.

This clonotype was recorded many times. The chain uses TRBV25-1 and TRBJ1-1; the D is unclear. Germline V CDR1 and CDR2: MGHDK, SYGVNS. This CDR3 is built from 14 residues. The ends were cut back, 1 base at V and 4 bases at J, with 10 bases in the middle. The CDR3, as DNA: TGTGCCAGCAGTGAATTTCCCCTGGGCACTGAAGCTTTCTTT. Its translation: CASSEFPLGTEAFF.

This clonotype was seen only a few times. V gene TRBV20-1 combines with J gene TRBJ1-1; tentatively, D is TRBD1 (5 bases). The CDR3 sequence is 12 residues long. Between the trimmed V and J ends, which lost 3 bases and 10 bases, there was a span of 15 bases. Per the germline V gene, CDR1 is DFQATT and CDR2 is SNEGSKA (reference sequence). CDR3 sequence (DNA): TGCAGTGCTAGCTTCAGGGAGAAGGGAGCTTTCTTT. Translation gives CSASFREKGAFF.

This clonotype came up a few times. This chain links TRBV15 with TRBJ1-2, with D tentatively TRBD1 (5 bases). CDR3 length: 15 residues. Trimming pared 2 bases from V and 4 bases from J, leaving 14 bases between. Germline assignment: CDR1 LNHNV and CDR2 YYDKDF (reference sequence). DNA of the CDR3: TGTGCCACCAGCAGACAGGGAACGCCACTCTATGGCTACACCTTC. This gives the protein CATSRQGTPLYGYTF.

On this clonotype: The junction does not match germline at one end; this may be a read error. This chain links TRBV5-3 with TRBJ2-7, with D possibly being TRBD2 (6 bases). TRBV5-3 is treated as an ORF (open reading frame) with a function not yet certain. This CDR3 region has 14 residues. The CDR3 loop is CASSLAGTQREQYF. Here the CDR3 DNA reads TGTGCCAGCAGCTTGGCCGGGACTCAGCGCGAGCAGTACTTC.

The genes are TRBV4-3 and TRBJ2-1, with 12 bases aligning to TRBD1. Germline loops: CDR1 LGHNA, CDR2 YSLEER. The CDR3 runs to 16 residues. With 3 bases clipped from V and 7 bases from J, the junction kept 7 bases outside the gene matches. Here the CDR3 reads CASSHRDRGLYNEQFF. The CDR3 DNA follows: TGCGCCAGCAGCCACCGGGACAGGGGGCTGTATAATGAGCAGTTCTTC.

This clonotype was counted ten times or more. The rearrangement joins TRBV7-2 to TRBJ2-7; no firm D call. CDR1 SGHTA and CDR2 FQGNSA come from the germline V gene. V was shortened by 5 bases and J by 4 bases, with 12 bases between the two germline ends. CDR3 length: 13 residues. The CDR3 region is CASSPDPPYEQYF. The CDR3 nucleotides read TGTGCCAGCAGCCCGGACCCCCCGTACGAGCAGTACTTC.

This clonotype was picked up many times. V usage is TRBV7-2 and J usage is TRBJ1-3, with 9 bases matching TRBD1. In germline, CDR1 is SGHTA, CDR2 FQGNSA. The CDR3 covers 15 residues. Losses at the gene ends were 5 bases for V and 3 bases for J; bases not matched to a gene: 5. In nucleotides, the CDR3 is TGTGCCAGCAGCGTAACAGGGGGCTATGGAAACACCATATATTTT. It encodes CASSVTGGYGNTIYF. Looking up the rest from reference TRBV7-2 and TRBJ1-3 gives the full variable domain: GAGVSQSPSNKVTEKGKDVELRCDPISGHTALYWYRQSLGQGLEFLIYFQGNSAPDKSGLPSDRFSAERTGGSVSTLTIQRTQQEDSAVYLCASSVTGGYGNTIYFGEGSWLTVV.

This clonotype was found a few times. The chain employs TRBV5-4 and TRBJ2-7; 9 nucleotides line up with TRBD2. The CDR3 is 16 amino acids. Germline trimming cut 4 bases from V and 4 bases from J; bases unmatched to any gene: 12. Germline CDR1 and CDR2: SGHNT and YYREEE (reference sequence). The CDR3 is CASSGRTSASHYEQYF. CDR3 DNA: TGTGCCAGCAGCGGCAGGACTAGCGCCAGTCATTACGAGCAGTACTTC.

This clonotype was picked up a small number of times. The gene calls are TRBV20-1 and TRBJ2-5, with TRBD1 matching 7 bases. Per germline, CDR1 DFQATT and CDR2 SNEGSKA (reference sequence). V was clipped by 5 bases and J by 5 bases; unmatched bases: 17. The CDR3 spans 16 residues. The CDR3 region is CSARGPGQKNRETQYF. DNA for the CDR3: TGCAGTGCTCGAGGTCCGGGACAGAAGAATAGGGAGACCCAGTACTTC.

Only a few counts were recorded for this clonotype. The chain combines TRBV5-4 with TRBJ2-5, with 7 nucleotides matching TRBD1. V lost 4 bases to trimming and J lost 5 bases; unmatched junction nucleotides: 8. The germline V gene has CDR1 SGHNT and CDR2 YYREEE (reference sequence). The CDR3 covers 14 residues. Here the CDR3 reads CASSGPGTAETQYF. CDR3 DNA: TGTGCCAGCAGCGGGCCCGGGACAGCGGAGACCCAGTACTTC.